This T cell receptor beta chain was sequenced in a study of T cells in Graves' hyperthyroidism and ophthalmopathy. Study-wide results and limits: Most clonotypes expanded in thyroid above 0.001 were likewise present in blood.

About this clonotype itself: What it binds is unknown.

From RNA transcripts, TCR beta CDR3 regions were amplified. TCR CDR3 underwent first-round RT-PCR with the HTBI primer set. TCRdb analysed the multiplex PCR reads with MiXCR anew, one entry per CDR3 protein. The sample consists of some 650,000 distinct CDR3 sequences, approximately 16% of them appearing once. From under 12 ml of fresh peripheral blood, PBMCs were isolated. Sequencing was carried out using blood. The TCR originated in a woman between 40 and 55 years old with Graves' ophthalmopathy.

This CDR3 reads CASSQVGQGFSGANVLTF. DNA for the CDR3: TGTGCCAGCAGCCAAGTGGGACAGGGCTTCTCTGGGGCCAACGTCCTGACTTTC. The chain employs TRBV3-1 and TRBJ2-6, with 9 nucleotides matching TRBD1. V lost 1 base and J lost 0; bases outside the gene matches: 4. This CDR3 has 18 amino acids. The germline CDR1 and CDR2 sequences are LGHDT and YNNKEL (reference sequence).